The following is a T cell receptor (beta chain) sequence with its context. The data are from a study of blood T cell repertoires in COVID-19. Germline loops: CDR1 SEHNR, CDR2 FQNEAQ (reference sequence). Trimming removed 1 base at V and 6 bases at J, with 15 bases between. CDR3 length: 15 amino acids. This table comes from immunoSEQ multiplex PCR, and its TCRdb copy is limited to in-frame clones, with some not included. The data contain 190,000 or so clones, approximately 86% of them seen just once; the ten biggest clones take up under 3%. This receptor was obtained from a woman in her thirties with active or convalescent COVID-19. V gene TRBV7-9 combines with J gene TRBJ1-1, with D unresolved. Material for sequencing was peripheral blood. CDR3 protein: CASSLVGTAGAEAFF. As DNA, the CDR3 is TGTGCCAGCAGCTTAGTAGGCACCGCGGGCGCTGAAGCTTTCTTT.